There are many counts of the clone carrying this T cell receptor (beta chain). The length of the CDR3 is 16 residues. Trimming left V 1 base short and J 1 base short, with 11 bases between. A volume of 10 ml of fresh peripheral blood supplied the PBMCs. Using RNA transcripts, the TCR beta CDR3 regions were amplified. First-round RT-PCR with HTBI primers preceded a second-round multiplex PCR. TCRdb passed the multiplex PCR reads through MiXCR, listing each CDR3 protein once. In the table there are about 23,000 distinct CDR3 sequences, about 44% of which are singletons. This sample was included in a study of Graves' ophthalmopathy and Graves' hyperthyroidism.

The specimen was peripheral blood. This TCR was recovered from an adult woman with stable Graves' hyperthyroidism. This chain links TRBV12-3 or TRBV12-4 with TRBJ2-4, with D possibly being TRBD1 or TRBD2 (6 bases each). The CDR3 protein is CASSLGQAGAKNIQYF. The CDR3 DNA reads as TGTGCCAGCAGTTTAGGACAGGCGGGGGCCAAAAACATTCAGTACTTC.